Listed here are 7 T cell receptor beta chains from one sample, sequenced in a study of T cells in Graves' hyperthyroidism and ophthalmopathy. What was amplified from RNA transcripts were TCR beta CDR3 regions. HTBI primers were employed in a first-round RT-PCR of the TCR CDR3. From the multiplex PCR reads, TCRdb called clonotypes with MiXCR, one entry per CDR3 protein. The data contain about 460,000 distinct CDR3 sequences, under 25% of them seen just once; the ten biggest clones take up under 55%. Sequencing input: blood. The origin of the receptors is a woman in her 70s with Graves' ophthalmopathy.

This clonotype was recorded at least ten times. The chain is built from TRBV7-9 and TRBJ2-2; D perhaps matches TRBD1 (5 bases). The CDR3 is made up of 15 amino acids. V shed 7 bases and J shed 5 bases, with 17 bases lying between them. From germline, CDR1 is SEHNR and CDR2 FQNEAQ (reference sequence). For the CDR3, the DNA is TGTGCCAGCACAAGGGGTGGGCTTCGGACCGGGGAGCTGTTTTTT. This encodes CASTRGGLRTGELFF.

This clonotype came up many times. This chain joins TRBV11-2 and TRBJ1-1; TRBD1 is a possible D gene (6 bases). The CDR3 has 15 residues. Germline lookup yields CDR1 SGHAT and CDR2 FQNNGV. V shed 5 bases and J shed 4 bases, with 17 bases lying between them. DNA for the CDR3: TGTGCCAGCAGCCCCATTCACCTCAGGGGCACTGAAGCTTTCTTT. The encoded protein is CASSPIHLRGTEAFF.

This clonotype turned up a few times. The V and J genes are TRBV7-9 and TRBJ2-7; the D is unclear. The CDR3 contains 14 residues. V was trimmed by 1 base and J by 3 bases, leaving 10 bases between them. CDR1 SEHNR and CDR2 FQNEAQ come from the germline V gene (reference sequence). CDR3 in amino acids: CASSLDMGSYEQYF. DNA of the CDR3: TGTGCCAGCAGCTTAGACATGGGAAGCTACGAGCAGTACTTC.

This clonotype was detected only a few times. The chain recombines TRBV3-1 with TRBJ2-1; D is unresolved. The CDR3 consists of 16 residues. Trimming cost V 2 bases and J 2 bases, with 13 bases left between them. The V gene's germline CDR1 is LGHDT and CDR2 YNNKEL (reference sequence). The DNA for the CDR3 is TGTGCCAGCAGCCAATTTCGCGGCCACACCTACAATGAGCAGTTCTTC. Protein product: CASSQFRGHTYNEQFF.

This clonotype has a handful of counts. J is TRBJ1-2 and V is TRBV27; maybe TRBD1 (5 bases). The V end was cut by 3 bases, the J end by 6 bases, with 11 bases between. This CDR3 has 13 residues. Germline assignment: CDR1 MNHEY and CDR2 SMNVEV (reference sequence). In nucleotides, the CDR3 is TGTGCCAGCAGTTTTCGGGGGTTGAATGGCTACACCTTC. It codes for CASSFRGLNGYTF.

The J gene is TRBJ2-1, the V gene TRBV4-1, with D possibly being TRBD1 or TRBD2 (5 bases each). Germline V gene data show CDR1 as MGHRA and CDR2 as YSYEKL. Deletions cut 3 bases from V and 1 base from J, with 13 bases between. CDR3 length: 16 residues. CDR3 region: CASSQERQRSYNEQFF. CDR3 nucleotide sequence: TGCGCCAGCAGCCAGGAACGACAGCGGTCCTACAATGAGCAGTTCTTC.

This clonotype was seen repeatedly, ten times or more. This sequence joins TRBV6-1 and TRBJ2-3; TRBD2 aligns across 7 bases. J lost 5 bases, V lost 5 bases, and 22 bases had no gene match. The CDR3 totals 19 residues. Germline CDR1 and CDR2: MNHNS and SASEGT. The CDR3, as DNA: TGTGCCAGCAGTCCAACCGTGCCCCGACTAGCCGAGGCACAAGATACGCAGTATTTT. Protein: CASSPTVPRLAEAQDTQYF.